This T cell receptor (beta chain) was captured by sequencing in a study of blood T cell repertoires in COVID-19. Study-wide background: Sources were T cells, B-cell-depleted T cells, or PBMCs; the material itself was cDNA or gDNA.

Germline CDR1 MDHEN, CDR2 SYDVKM. This CDR3 comprises 16 residues. V lost 4 bases, J lost 4 bases, and 11 bases stayed unmatched. Per the authors' pipeline: By means of reference gene primer amplification, nucleated cell counts were estimated. Produced via immunoSEQ multiplex PCR; TCRdb's table is partial and in-frame only. The V and J calls and the clone size are those of that table, but D and trimming were determined from the DNA. The sample has tens of thousands of clones; approximately 86% are singletons. The specimen sequenced was peripheral blood. V usage is TRBV28 and J usage is TRBJ2-3, with TRBD2 matching 7 bases. The sequence was collected from a man between 65 and 85 years old with acute or convalescent COVID-19. In DNA, the CDR3 is TGTGCCAGCAGTTCCAGCGGGACCCCGAGGGCAGATACGCAGTATTTT. It translates to CASSSSGTPRADTQYF.